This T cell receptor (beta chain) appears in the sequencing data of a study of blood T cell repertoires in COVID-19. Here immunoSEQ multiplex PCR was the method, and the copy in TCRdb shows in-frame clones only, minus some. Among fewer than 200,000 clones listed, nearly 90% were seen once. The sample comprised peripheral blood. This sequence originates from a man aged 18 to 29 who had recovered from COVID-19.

This CDR3 is CASSIGQGYGYTF. Written as DNA, the CDR3 is TGTGCCAGTAGTATAGGACAGGGGTATGGCTACACCTTC. The chain has TRBV19 and TRBJ1-2; 8 bases fit TRBD1. Germline loops: CDR1 LNHDA, CDR2 SQIVND (reference sequence). J was trimmed by 5 bases and V by 1 base; bases with no gene match: 0. The CDR3 is 13 residues long.